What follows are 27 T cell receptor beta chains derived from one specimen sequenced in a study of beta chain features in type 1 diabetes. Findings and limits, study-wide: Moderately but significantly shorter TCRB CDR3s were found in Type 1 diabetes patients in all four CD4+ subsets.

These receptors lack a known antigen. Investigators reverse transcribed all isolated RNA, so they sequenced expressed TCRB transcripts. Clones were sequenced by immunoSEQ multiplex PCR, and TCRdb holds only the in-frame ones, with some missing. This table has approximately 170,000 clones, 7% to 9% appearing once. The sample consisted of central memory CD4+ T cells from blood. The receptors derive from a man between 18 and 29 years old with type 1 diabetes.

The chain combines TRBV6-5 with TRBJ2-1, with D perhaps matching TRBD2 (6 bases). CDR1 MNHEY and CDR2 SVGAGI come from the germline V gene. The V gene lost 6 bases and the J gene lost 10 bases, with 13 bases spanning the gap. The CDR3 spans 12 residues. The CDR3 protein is CASRAFSGEQFF. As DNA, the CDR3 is TGTGCCAGCAGGGCCTTTAGCGGAGAGCAGTTCTTC.

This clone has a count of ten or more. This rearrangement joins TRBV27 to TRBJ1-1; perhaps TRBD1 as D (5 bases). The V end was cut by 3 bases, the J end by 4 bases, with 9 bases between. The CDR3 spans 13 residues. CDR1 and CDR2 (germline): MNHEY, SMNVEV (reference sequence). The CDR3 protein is CASSFQGTTEAFF. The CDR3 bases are TGTGCCAGCAGTTTCCAGGGCACCACTGAAGCTTTCTTT.

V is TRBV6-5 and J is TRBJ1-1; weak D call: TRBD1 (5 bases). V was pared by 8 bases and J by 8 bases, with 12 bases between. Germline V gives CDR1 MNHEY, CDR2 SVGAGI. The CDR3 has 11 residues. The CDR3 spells CASRTSAEAFF. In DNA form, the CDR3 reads TGTGCCAGCCGGACATCCGCCGAAGCTTTCTTT.

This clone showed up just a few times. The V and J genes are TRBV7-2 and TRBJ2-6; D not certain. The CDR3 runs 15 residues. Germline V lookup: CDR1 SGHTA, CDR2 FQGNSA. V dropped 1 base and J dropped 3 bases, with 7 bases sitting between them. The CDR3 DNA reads TGTGCCAGCAGCTTAGACCCGGTTGGGGCCAACGTCCTGACTTTC. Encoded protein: CASSLDPVGANVLTF.

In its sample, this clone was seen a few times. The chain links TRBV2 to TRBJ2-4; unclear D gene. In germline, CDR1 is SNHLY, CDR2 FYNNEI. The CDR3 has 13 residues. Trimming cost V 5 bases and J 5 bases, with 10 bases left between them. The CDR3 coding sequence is TGTGCCAGCAGTAGCTACCTCCAAAACATTCAGTACTTC. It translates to CASSSYLQNIQYF.

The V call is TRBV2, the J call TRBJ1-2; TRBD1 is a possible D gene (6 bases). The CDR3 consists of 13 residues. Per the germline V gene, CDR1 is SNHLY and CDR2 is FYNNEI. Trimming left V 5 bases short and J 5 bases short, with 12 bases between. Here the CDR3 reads CASSPGELYGYTF. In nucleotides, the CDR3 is TGTGCCAGCAGTCCAGGGGAACTTTATGGCTACACCTTC.

This chain's CDR3 is CASSLEVSGGAETQYF. The CDR3 DNA follows: TGCGCCAGCAGCTTGGAGGTTAGCGGGGGGGCAGAGACCCAGTACTTC. This chain joins TRBV5-1 and TRBJ2-5, with 11 bases identical to TRBD2. The germline gives CDR1 SGHRS, CDR2 YFSETQ. V lost 0 bases, J lost 4 bases, and 5 bases stayed unmatched. The CDR3 covers 16 residues.

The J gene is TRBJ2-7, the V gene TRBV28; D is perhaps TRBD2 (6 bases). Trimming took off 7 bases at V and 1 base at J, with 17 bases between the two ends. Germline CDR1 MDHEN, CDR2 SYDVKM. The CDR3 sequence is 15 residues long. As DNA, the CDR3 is TGTGCCAGCAATAGTGCCGGGACTGATTCCTACGAGCAGTACTTC. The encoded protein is CASNSAGTDSYEQYF.

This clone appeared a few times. The CDR3 DNA reads TGTGCCAGCAGCTTAGACCAGAACTCCTACGAGCAGTACTTC. Translation: CASSLDQNSYEQYF. V usage is TRBV7-9 and J usage is TRBJ2-7; no clear D. This CDR3 spans 14 amino acids. The V and J ends lost 1 base and 0 bases respectively, with 7 bases between them. CDR1 is SEHNR, CDR2 FQNEAQ, per germline (reference sequence).

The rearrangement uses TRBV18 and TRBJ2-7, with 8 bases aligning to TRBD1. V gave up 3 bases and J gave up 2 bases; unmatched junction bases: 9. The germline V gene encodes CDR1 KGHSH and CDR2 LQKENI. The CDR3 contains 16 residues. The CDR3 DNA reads TGTGCCAGCTCACCGACAGGGGAAACTTCGGCCTACGAGCAGTACTTC. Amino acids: CASSPTGETSAYEQYF.

The CDR3 nucleotides are TGCGCCAGCAGCCAAGATCATCGACAGGACTTTACCTACGAGCAGTACTTC. It specifies CASSQDHRQDFTYEQYF. The chain joins TRBV4-3 to TRBJ2-7; perhaps TRBD1 as D (6 bases). V gave up 0 bases and J gave up 2 bases, with 17 bases separating them. Germline values: CDR1 LGHNA, CDR2 YSLEER. CDR3 length: 17 residues.

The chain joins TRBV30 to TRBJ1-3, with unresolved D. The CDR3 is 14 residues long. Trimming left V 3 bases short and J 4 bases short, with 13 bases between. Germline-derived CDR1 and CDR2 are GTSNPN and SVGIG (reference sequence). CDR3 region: CAWRWGAAGNTIYF. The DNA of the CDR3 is TGTGCCTGGAGGTGGGGAGCAGCCGGAAACACCATATATTTT.

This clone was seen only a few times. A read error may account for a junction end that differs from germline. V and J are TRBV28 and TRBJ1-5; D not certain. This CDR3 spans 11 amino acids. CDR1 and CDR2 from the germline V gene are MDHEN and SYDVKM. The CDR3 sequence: CASSLVQRWYF. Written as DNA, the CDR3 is TGTGCCAGCAGTTTAGTCCAGCGCTGGTATTTT.

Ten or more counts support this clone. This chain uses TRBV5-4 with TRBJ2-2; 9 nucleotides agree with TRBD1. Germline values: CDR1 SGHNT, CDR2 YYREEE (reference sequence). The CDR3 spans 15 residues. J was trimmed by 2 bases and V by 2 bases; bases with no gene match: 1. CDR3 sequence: CASSLQGANTGELFF. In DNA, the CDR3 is TGTGCCAGCAGCTTACAGGGGGCTAACACCGGGGAGCTGTTTTTT. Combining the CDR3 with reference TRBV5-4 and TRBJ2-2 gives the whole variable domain ETGVTQSPTHLIKTRGQQVTLRCSSQSGHNTVSWYQQALGQGPQFIFQYYREEENGRGNFPPRFSGLQFPNYSSELNVNALELDDSALYLCASSLQGANTGELFFGEGSRLTVL.

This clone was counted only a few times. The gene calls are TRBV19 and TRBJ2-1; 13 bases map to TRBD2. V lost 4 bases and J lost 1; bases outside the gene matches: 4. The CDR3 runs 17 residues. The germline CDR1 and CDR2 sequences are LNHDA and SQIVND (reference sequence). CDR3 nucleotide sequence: TGTGCCAGTAGTACGACTAGCGGGGGGAAGTCCTACAATGAGCAGTTCTTC. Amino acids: CASSTTSGGKSYNEQFF.

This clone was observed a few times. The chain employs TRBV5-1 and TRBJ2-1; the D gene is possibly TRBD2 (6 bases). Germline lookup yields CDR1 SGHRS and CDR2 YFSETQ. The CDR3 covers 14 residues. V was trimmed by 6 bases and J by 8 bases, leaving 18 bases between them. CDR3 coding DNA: TGCGCCAGCAACTTCGCCTTAGGAGGGGATGAGCAGTTCTTC. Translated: CASNFALGGDEQFF.

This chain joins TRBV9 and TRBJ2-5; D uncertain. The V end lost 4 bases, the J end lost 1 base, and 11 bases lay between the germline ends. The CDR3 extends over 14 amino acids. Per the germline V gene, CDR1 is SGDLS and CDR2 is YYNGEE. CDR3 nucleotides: TGTGCCAGCAGCTCCCAGATGTTCCAAGAGACCCAGTACTTC. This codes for CASSSQMFQETQYF. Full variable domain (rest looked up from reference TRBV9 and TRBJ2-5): DSGVTQTPKHLITATGQRVTLRCSPRSGDLSVYWYQQSLDQGLQFLIQYYNGEERAKGNILERFSAQQFPDLHSELNLSSLELGDSALYFCASSSQMFQETQYFGPGTRLLVL.

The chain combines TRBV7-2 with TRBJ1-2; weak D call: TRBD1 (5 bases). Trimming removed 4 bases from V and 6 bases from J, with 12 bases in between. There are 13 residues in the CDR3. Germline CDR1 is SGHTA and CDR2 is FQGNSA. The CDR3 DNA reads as TGTGCCAGCAGCTCCAATTCAGGGAATGGCTACACCTTC. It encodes CASSSNSGNGYTF.

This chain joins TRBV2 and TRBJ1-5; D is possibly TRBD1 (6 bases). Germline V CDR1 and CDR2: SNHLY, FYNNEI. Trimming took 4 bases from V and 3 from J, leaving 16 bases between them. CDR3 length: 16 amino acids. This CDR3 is CASSARRGGTNQPQHF. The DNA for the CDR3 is TGTGCCAGCAGTGCTAGGAGGGGGGGCACCAATCAGCCCCAGCATTTT. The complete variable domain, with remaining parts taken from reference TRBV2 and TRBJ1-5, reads EPEVTQTPSHQVTQMGQEVILRCVPISNHLYFYWYRQILGQKVEFLVSFYNNEISEKSEIFDDQFSVERPDGSNFTLKIRSTKLEDSAMYFCASSARRGGTNQPQHFGDGTRLSIL.

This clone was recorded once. The CDR3 sequence: CASGPGQGNSGYGYTF. CDR3 coding DNA: TGCGCCAGCGGGCCAGGGCAGGGTAATTCGGGCTATGGCTACACCTTC. The chain is built from TRBV5-1 and TRBJ1-2; possibly TRBD1 for D (5 bases). Germline loops: CDR1 SGHRS, CDR2 YFSETQ. The CDR3 is 16 residues long. V lost 7 bases and J 4 bases, leaving 23 bases between the germline ends.

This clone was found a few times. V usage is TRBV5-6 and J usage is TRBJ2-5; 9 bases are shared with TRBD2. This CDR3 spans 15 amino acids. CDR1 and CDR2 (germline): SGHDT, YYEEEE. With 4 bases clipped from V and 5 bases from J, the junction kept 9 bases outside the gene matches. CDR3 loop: CASSPLTSGGETQYF. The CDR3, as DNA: TGTGCCAGCAGCCCACTGACTAGCGGCGGGGAGACCCAGTACTTC.

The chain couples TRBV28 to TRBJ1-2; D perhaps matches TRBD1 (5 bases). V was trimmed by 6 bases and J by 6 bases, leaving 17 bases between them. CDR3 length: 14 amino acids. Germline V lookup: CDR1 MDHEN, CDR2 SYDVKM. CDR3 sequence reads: CASSLPGTRHGYTF. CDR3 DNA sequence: TGTGCCAGCAGCCTTCCCGGGACTCGACATGGCTACACCTTC.

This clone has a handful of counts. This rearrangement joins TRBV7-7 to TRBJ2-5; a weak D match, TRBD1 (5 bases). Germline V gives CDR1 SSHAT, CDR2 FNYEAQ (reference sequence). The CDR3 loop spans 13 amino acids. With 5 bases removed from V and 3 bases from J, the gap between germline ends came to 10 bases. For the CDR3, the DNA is TGTGCCAGCAGCCAGGGTAGGGAAGAGACCCAGTACTTC. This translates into CASSQGREETQYF.

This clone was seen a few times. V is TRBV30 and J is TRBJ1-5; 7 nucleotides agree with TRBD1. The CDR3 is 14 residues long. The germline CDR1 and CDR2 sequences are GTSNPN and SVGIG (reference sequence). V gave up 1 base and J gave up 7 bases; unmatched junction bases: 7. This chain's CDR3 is CAWSGTSGGQPQHF. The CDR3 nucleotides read TGTGCCTGGAGTGGGACGTCAGGGGGGCAGCCCCAGCATTTT.

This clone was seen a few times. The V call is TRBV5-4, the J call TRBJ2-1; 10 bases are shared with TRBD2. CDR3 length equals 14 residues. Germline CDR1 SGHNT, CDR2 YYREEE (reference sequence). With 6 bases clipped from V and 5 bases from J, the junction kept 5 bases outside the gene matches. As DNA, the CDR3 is TGTGCCAGCACCCGGACTAGCGGCGACAATGAGCAGTTCTTC. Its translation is CASTRTSGDNEQFF.

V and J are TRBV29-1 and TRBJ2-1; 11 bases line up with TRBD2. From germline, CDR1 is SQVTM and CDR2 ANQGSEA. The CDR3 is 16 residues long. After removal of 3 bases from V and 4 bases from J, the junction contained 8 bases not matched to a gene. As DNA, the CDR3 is TGCAGCGTTGAGATACCGGGACTAGCGGTGTACAATGAGCAGTTCTTC. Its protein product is CSVEIPGLAVYNEQFF.

The CDR3 sequence: CASSAQGPTYEQYF. Here the CDR3 DNA reads TGCGCCAGCAGCGCGCAGGGTCCGACCTACGAGCAGTACTTC. The genes are TRBV5-1 and TRBJ2-7, with a possible D match to TRBD1 (5 bases). Per germline, CDR1 SGHRS and CDR2 YFSETQ. The CDR3 runs to 14 residues. Trimming left V 4 bases short and J 2 bases short, with 13 bases between.